The rows below give T cell receptor beta chains drawn from one sample of a study of blood T cell repertoires in COVID-19. TCRdb keeps only in-frame clones here, not all; method: immunoSEQ multiplex PCR. The top ten hold about 1.7% of the sample, which has some 300,000 clones, 89% seen once. The source material was PBMCs or T cells enriched from blood (not recorded which). These receptor sequences come from a woman in her thirties or forties who had recovered from COVID-19. CDR3s include the opening cysteine and the closing phenylalanine or tryptophan. D genes are given only for firm matches. The size of a clone is reported for some rows only, either as once, few or many, or as a class for expanded clones.

V,D,J,length,size,CDR3,DNA
TRBV5-1,.,TRBJ1-6,16,once,CASSTGLSGVRSPLHF,TGCGCCAGCAGTACTGGGCTTTCGGGGGTCAGGTCACCCCTCCACTTT
TRBV6-5,.,TRBJ2-5,13,.,CASGFMTGETQYF,TGTGCCAGCGGATTTATGACAGGAGAGACCCAGTACTTC
TRBV6-1,TRBD1,TRBJ1-2,15,.,CASSDPGQGSYGYTF,TGTGCCAGCAGTGACCCGGGACAGGGGTCCTATGGCTACACCTTC
TRBV3-1/TRBV3-2,TRBD2,TRBJ2-1,16,.,CASSRKTSGGYNEQFF,TGTGCCAGCAGTCGTAAGACTAGCGGGGGTTACAATGAGCAGTTCTTC
TRBV18,.,TRBJ1-5,19,.,CASSPSLLTGRRGNQPQHF,TGTGCCAGCTCACCCTCCCTCCTCACAGGGCGAAGGGGAAATCAGCCCCAGCATTTT
TRBV27,TRBD1,TRBJ2-3,15,.,CASSLSQGFTDTQYF,TGTGCCAGCAGTTTATCACAGGGGTTTACAGATACGCAGTATTTT
TRBV4-1,.,TRBJ1-6,13,.,CASSQDSSSPLHF,TGCGCCAGCAGCCAAGATTCCAGTTCACCCCTCCACTTT
TRBV3-1/TRBV3-2,.,TRBJ1-5,14,few,CASSQTHSNQPQHF,TGTGCCAGCAGCCAAACACACAGCAATCAGCCCCAGCATTTT
TRBV6-6,TRBD1,TRBJ1-4,15,.,CASSYSQGAPEKLFF,TGTGCCAGCAGTTACTCACAGGGGGCGCCGGAAAAACTGTTTTTT
TRBV5-1,TRBD1,TRBJ2-7,14,.,CASSGQGASGEQYF,TGCGCCAGCAGTGGACAGGGGGCTTCTGGCGAGCAGTACTTC
TRBV30,TRBD2,TRBJ2-1,15,.,CAWDRSGLAESLRFF,TGTGCCTGGGACCGATCGGGACTAGCGGAGTCGTTGCGGTTCTTC
TRBV5-6,TRBD2,TRBJ2-1,16,.,CASSPQTSGTYNEQFF,TGTGCCAGCAGCCCTCAAACTAGCGGGACATACAATGAGCAGTTCTTC
TRBV30,.,TRBJ2-5,12,.,CASYRPGETQYF,TGTGCCTCATACAGGCCCGGCGAGACCCAGTACTTC
TRBV7-9,.,TRBJ1-2,12,.,CASTGQGHGYTF,TGTGCCAGCACCGGCCAGGGCCATGGCTACACCTTC
TRBV2,.,TRBJ1-2,14,.,CASSVRIGDYGYTF,TGTGCCAGCAGTGTAAGAATAGGGGACTATGGCTACACCTTC
TRBV2,TRBD1,TRBJ1-2,17,.,CASYFRGQAVLNYGYTF,TGTGCCAGTTATTTCAGGGGGCAAGCTGTACTTAACTATGGCTACACCTTC
TRBV27,TRBD1,TRBJ1-2,14,.,CASSPQGLGYGYTF,TGTGCCAGCAGCCCACAGGGGTTGGGATATGGCTACACCTTC
TRBV3-1/TRBV3-2,.,TRBJ2-4,17,.,CASSQDREGVAKNIQYF,TGTGCCAGCAGCCAAGATAGGGAGGGGGTCGCCAAAAACATTCAGTACTTC
TRBV24-1,.,TRBJ1-5,19,.,CATSDLHLEARYSNQPQHF,TGTGCCACCAGTGATTTGCACTTGGAGGCCCGTTATAGCAATCAGCCCCAGCATTTT
TRBV10-2,TRBD1,TRBJ1-3,15,.,CASSDTGTAGNTIYF,TGCGCCAGCAGTGACACAGGGACAGCTGGAAACACCATATATTTT
TRBV5-8,.,TRBJ1-2,12,.,CASSLTPGGYTF,TGTGCCAGCAGCTTAACCCCGGGTGGCTACACCTTC
TRBV3-1/TRBV3-2,TRBD1,TRBJ1-3,17,.,CASSLNPTGGYGNTIYF,TGTGCCAGCAGCTTGAATCCTACAGGGGGTTATGGAAACACCATATATTTT
TRBV5-1,TRBD1,TRBJ1-2,14,.,CASSFGTGTSGYTF,TGCGCCAGCAGCTTTGGGACAGGGACGAGTGGCTACACCTTC
TRBV4-3,.,TRBJ2-6,16,.,CASSQEWGAGANVLTF,TGCGCCAGCAGCCAAGAGTGGGGGGCTGGGGCCAACGTCCTGACTTTC
TRBV24-1,TRBD2,TRBJ2-5,15,.,CATSAGLGVQETQYF,TGTGCCACCAGTGCGGGACTAGGGGTTCAAGAGACCCAGTACTTC
TRBV6-5,.,TRBJ2-1,16,.,CASSLLTESSYNEQFF,TGTGCCAGCAGTTTACTCACGGAATCTAGCTACAATGAGCAGTTCTTC
TRBV3-1/TRBV3-2,TRBD1,TRBJ1-2,13,once,CASMPGQGGGYTF,TGTGCCAGCATGCCAGGACAGGGGGGCGGCTACACCTTC
TRBV6-6,TRBD2,TRBJ2-1,13,.,CASCLAGGNEQFF,TGTGCCAGCTGTCTAGCGGGGGGTAATGAGCAGTTCTTC
TRBV5-6,.,TRBJ2-7,13,.,CASSRDLMYEQYF,TGTGCCAGCAGCCGGGACTTAATGTACGAGCAGTACTTC
TRBV4-1,.,TRBJ1-6,19,.,CASSQVPVQVSSYNSPLHF,TGCGCCAGCAGCCAAGTTCCGGTACAGGTTAGCTCCTATAATTCACCCCTCCACTTT
TRBV7-9,.,TRBJ1-4,15,.,CASSLGPGLEEKLFF,TGTGCCAGCAGCTTAGGGCCGGGATTAGAGGAAAAACTGTTTTTT
TRBV27,.,TRBJ2-2,15,.,CASTLMGLATGELFF,TGTGCCAGCACCTTGATGGGCCTTGCCACCGGGGAGCTGTTTTTT
TRBV5-1,TRBD1,TRBJ2-7,15,.,CASSPDREGAIEQYF,TGCGCCAGCAGCCCGGACAGGGAAGGGGCCATCGAGCAGTACTTC
TRBV5-1,.,TRBJ1-5,15,.,CASSLRGERDQPQHF,TGCGCCAGCAGCTTGCGGGGAGAGAGGGATCAGCCCCAGCATTTT
TRBV29-1,.,TRBJ2-3,13,.,CSVASSGTDTQYF,TGCAGCGTGGCCTCTAGCGGCACAGATACGCAGTATTTT
TRBV7-9,.,TRBJ1-3,15,.,CASSLQSLRGNTIYF,TGTGCCAGCAGCCTCCAAAGTCTGCGTGGAAACACCATATATTTT
TRBV2,.,TRBJ1-1,13,.,CASSDRGNTEAFF,TGTGCCAGCAGTGACAGGGGTAACACTGAAGCTTTCTTT
TRBV3-1/TRBV3-2,.,TRBJ1-4,15,.,CASSQSGRANEKLFF,TGTGCCAGCAGCCAATCGGGCAGGGCGAATGAAAAACTGTTTTTT
TRBV19,.,TRBJ1-4,15,.,CASSTGSLTYEKLFF,TGTGCCAGTAGTACAGGGTCGTTGACCTATGAAAAACTGTTTTTT
TRBV6-7,TRBD1,TRBJ1-2,14,.,CASSEGAGGYGYTF,TGTGCCAGCTCCGAGGGGGCAGGAGGATATGGCTACACCTTC
TRBV4-1,.,TRBJ2-7,18,.,CASSQVTRVSAFSYEQYF,TGCGCCAGCAGCCAAGTGACGCGTGTTAGCGCTTTCTCCTACGAGCAGTACTTC
TRBV15,.,TRBJ1-4,15,.,CATTPRVGTNEKLFF,TGTGCCACCACCCCCCGGGTGGGTACTAATGAAAAACTGTTTTTT
TRBV4-2,TRBD2,TRBJ2-7,18,once,CASSRGLAGALSGYEQYF,TGTGCCAGCAGCCGCGGACTAGCGGGAGCTTTATCGGGGTACGAGCAGTACTTC
TRBV19,.,TRBJ1-3,15,.,CASSIDQGSGNTIYF,TGTGCCAGTAGTATAGATCAGGGGTCCGGAAACACCATATATTTT
TRBV19,TRBD1,TRBJ2-4,16,.,CASSIGTGGPKNIQYF,TGTGCCAGTAGTATAGGGACAGGGGGCCCCAAAAACATTCAGTACTTC
TRBV29-1,TRBD1,TRBJ1-1,13,once,CSVRGQAIPEAFF,TGCAGCGTGAGGGGACAGGCAATCCCTGAAGCTTTCTTT